What follows are 21 T cell receptor beta chains derived from one specimen sequenced in a study of T cells in Graves' hyperthyroidism and ophthalmopathy. TCR beta CDR3 sequences were amplified from RNA transcripts. HTBI primers were employed in a first-round RT-PCR of the TCR CDR3. Via MiXCR, TCRdb re-called the multiplex PCR reads, giving one row per CDR3 protein. In the table there are 530,000 or so distinct CDR3 sequences, roughly 24% of which are singletons. Material: blood. The receptor source for this set is a woman in her twenties or thirties with Graves' ophthalmopathy.

This clonotype has ten or more counts. This rearrangement joins TRBV11-2 to TRBJ2-7; 8 bases are a match to TRBD1. CDR3 length: 17 residues. J gave up 3 bases and V 5 bases, and 15 bases lay outside the gene matches. CDR1 SGHAT and CDR2 FQNNGV come from the germline V gene. The CDR3 sequence is CASSAPSRQGNRYEQYF. In DNA form, the CDR3 reads TGTGCCAGCAGCGCTCCATCTAGACAGGGGAATCGCTACGAGCAGTACTTC.

The sample holds many counts of this clonotype. The chain is built from TRBV6-1 and TRBJ2-5, with 12 bases lining up with TRBD1. V shed 6 bases, J shed 4 bases, and the junction held 9 bases outside the gene matches. CDR3 length: 16 residues. Germline V gene lookup returns CDR1 MNHNS and CDR2 SASEGT. CDR3 protein: CASRRLGQGAPETQYF. The CDR3 coding sequence is TGTGCCAGCAGACGATTGGGACAGGGGGCCCCAGAGACCCAGTACTTC.

A few counts support this clonotype. The rearrangement joins TRBV28 to TRBJ2-7; D possibly corresponds to TRBD1 (5 bases). Germline V CDR1 and CDR2: MDHEN, SYDVKM. Trimming removed 3 bases at V and 3 bases at J, with 15 bases between. The CDR3 length is 15 residues. The CDR3 region is CASSFRVNSDYEQYF. For the CDR3, the DNA is TGTGCCAGCAGTTTCAGGGTAAATTCTGACTACGAGCAGTACTTC.

This clonotype was seen many times. The chain combines TRBV5-5 with TRBJ1-5; 7 nucleotides line up with TRBD1. Trimming at V came to 4 bases and at J to 10 bases, leaving 11 bases not matched to a gene. Germline lookup yields CDR1 SGHKS and CDR2 YYEKEE (reference sequence). The CDR3 runs 14 residues. CDR3 bases: TGTGCCAGCAGCCCTACCGACAGGGTCAACCCCCAGCATTTT. This encodes CASSPTDRVNPQHF.

This clonotype was found many times. The gene calls are TRBV4-1 and TRBJ1-2; unclear D gene. The germline V and J ends were trimmed by 1 base and 4 bases, with 16 bases remaining between them. Germline assignment: CDR1 MGHRA and CDR2 YSYEKL. The CDR3 sequence is 16 residues long. CDR3 in amino acids: CASSQGRISEVYGYTF. The CDR3 bases are TGCGCCAGCAGCCAAGGGCGAATTTCGGAAGTCTATGGCTACACCTTC.

This clonotype was seen a few times. The chain carries TRBV9 and TRBJ1-1, with D tentatively TRBD1 (6 bases). Germline lookup yields CDR1 SGDLS and CDR2 YYNGEE. V gave up 0 bases and J gave up 3 bases, with 21 bases separating them. This CDR3 has 18 amino acids. CDR3 amino acids: CASSVATGGGVGYTEAFF. Written as DNA, the CDR3 is TGTGCCAGCAGCGTAGCTACGGGGGGCGGCGTGGGTTACACTGAAGCTTTCTTT.

The chain employs TRBV5-8 and TRBJ2-7; 10 nucleotides match TRBD2. The CDR3 is 13 residues long. The ends lost 4 bases at V and 6 bases at J; junction bases unmatched: 4. The V gene's germline CDR1 is SGHTS and CDR2 YDEGEE. The CDR3 protein is CASSPGLAFEQYF. CDR3 coding DNA: TGTGCCAGCAGCCCGGGACTAGCGTTCGAGCAGTACTTC.

This clonotype was counted at least ten times. The chain is built from TRBV6-5 and TRBJ1-1; D not resolved. V gave up 2 bases and J gave up 3 bases, with 7 bases separating them. Germline V gene lookup returns CDR1 MNHEY and CDR2 SVGAGI. This CDR3 is built from 13 residues. This chain's CDR3 is CASSYGRYTEAFF. The CDR3 nucleotides read TGTGCCAGCAGTTACGGCAGATACACTGAAGCTTTCTTT.

The V call is TRBV2, the J call TRBJ1-5; D call uncertain. The length of the CDR3 is 12 residues. V was pared by 5 bases and J by 10 bases, with 12 bases between. Germline CDR1 SNHLY, CDR2 FYNNEI. The CDR3 DNA reads as TGTGCCAGCAGTTCAGACCTGCAACCCCAGCATTTT. This sequence encodes CASSSDLQPQHF.

This clonotype was seen a few times. This sequence joins TRBV6-1 and TRBJ1-1; 7 nucleotides match TRBD1. The CDR3 totals 14 residues. Germline V gene data show CDR1 as MNHNS and CDR2 as SASEGT. V dropped 6 bases and J dropped 3; count of bases not matched to a gene: 7. DNA of the CDR3: TGTGCCAGCAGCAGGGGACAGCAGGACACTGAAGCTTTCTTT. Its protein product is CASSRGQQDTEAFF.

Many counts were recorded for this clonotype. The rearrangement uses TRBV6-5 and TRBJ2-7; D unclear. The V gene's germline CDR1 is MNHEY and CDR2 SVGAGI. V was trimmed by 7 bases and J by 2 bases, leaving 9 bases between them. This CDR3 comprises 12 residues. CDR3 amino acids: CASTPRPYEQYF. As DNA, the CDR3 is TGTGCCAGCACCCCCCGGCCCTACGAGCAGTACTTC.

The chain joins TRBV28 to TRBJ1-2; TRBD1 agrees at 9 bases. In germline, CDR1 is MDHEN, CDR2 SYDVKM. V lost 0 bases, J lost 4 bases, and 3 bases stayed unmatched. This CDR3 has 15 residues. CDR3 loop: CASSLWRGQGYGYTF. CDR3 DNA: TGTGCCAGCAGTTTATGGCGGGGACAGGGCTATGGCTACACCTTC.

This clonotype was seen repeatedly, ten times or more. This chain connects TRBV7-3 to TRBJ2-2; 10 bases align to TRBD2. Germline-derived CDR1 and CDR2 are SGHTA and FQGTGA. The trim removed 5 bases at V and 6 bases at J, leaving 9 bases unmatched. This CDR3 has 16 amino acids. CDR3 DNA: TGTGCCAGCAGCCTACAAGCCGGACTAGCGGCCGGGGAGCTGTTTTTT. Translation gives CASSLQAGLAAGELFF.

The chain links TRBV19 to TRBJ2-7, with D possibly being TRBD2 (6 bases). V lost 5 bases to trimming and J lost 3 bases, with 23 bases between them. Looked up from germline, CDR1 is LNHDA and CDR2 is SQIVND (reference sequence). CDR3 length equals 17 residues. DNA of the CDR3: TGTGCCAGTAGTTCCATGGACGGCCCTAGGGGAGGCTACGAGCAGTACTTC. Protein: CASSSMDGPRGGYEQYF.

This clonotype was found many times. The chain recombines TRBV7-9 with TRBJ2-5; D remains unclear. The CDR3 consists of 15 residues. V shed 1 base and J shed 5 bases, with 14 bases lying between them. CDR1 is SEHNR, CDR2 FQNEAQ, per germline (reference sequence). The CDR3 loop is CASSLGVRTEETQYF. Written as DNA, the CDR3 is TGTGCCAGCAGCTTAGGGGTCCGGACGGAGGAGACCCAGTACTTC.

This clonotype occurred many times. J is TRBJ2-7 and V is TRBV14; D is possibly TRBD2 (6 bases). V lost 2 bases, J lost 2 bases, and 13 bases lay in between. The CDR3 spans 15 residues. Germline values: CDR1 SGHDN, CDR2 FVKESK. CDR3 sequence: CASSQRGLSTYEQYF. The DNA for the CDR3 is TGTGCCAGCAGCCAAAGGGGACTTTCAACCTACGAGCAGTACTTC.

This clonotype occurred many times. The gene calls are TRBV6-5 and TRBJ2-4; D may be TRBD1 (6 bases). Per germline, CDR1 MNHEY and CDR2 SVGAGI. The CDR3 is 17 amino acids. Trimming took 6 bases from V and 2 from J, leaving 20 bases between them. The CDR3 coding sequence is TGTGCCAGCAGAAGCCAGGCGGCAGGGGTAACCAAAAACATTCAGTACTTC. This sequence encodes CASRSQAAGVTKNIQYF.

There are many counts of this clonotype. This rearrangement joins TRBV20-1 to TRBJ1-1, with D perhaps matching TRBD1 (5 bases). V lost 0 bases to trimming and J lost 1 base, with 12 bases between them. Per germline, CDR1 DFQATT and CDR2 SNEGSKA (reference sequence). The CDR3 loop spans 15 amino acids. CDR3 residues: CSAREGPRRNTEAFF. As DNA, the CDR3 is TGCAGTGCTAGAGAGGGGCCAAGGAGGAACACTGAAGCTTTCTTT.

This clonotype was seen ten or more times. The CDR3 sequence: CASRPDRDRVYQETQYF. CDR3 nucleotide sequence: TGTGCCAGCAGACCTGACCGGGACAGGGTGTACCAAGAGACCCAGTACTTC. This sequence joins TRBV11-1 and TRBJ2-5; 9 bases fit TRBD1. Looked up from germline, CDR1 is SGHAT and CDR2 is FQDESV (reference sequence). This CDR3 spans 17 amino acids. The trim removed 6 bases at V and 0 bases at J, leaving 11 bases unmatched. Full variable domain (missing parts from reference TRBV11-1 and TRBJ2-5): EAEVAQSPRYKITEKSQAVAFWCDPISGHATLYWYRQILGQGPELLVQFQDESVVDDSQLPKDRFSAERLKGVDSTLKIQPAELGDSAMYLCASRPDRDRVYQETQYFGPGTRLLVL.

This clonotype occurred many times. The chain is built from TRBV18 and TRBJ2-7, with D maybe TRBD1 (6 bases). This CDR3 spans 15 amino acids. Trimming shortened V by 2 bases and J by 3 bases, and 14 bases separated the two germline ends. Germline V CDR1 and CDR2: KGHSH, LQKENI. CDR3 bases: TGTGCCAGCTCACCATTGCTTGGGGGCCGCTACGAGCAGTACTTC. This sequence encodes CASSPLLGGRYEQYF.

The V call is TRBV12-3 or TRBV12-4, the J call TRBJ2-3; perhaps TRBD2 as D (7 bases). The CDR3 consists of 14 residues. Trimming removed 3 bases from V and 5 bases from J, with 12 bases in between. CDR3: CASSFRGARDTQYF. CDR3 coding DNA: TGTGCCAGCAGTTTCCGGGGGGCCAGAGATACGCAGTATTTT.